What follows are 10 T cell receptor beta chains derived from one specimen sequenced in a study of molecular identifiers for immune sequencing clone quantification. One entry per CDR3 protein, called by TCRdb with MiXCR from the PCR reads. The sample consists of under 350,000 distinct CDR3 sequences, roughly a quarter of them appearing once. Sequenced sample: naive CD8+ T cells from blood, with Jurkat cell RNA spiked in. The subset here: FACS-sorted CD8+CD4-CCR7+CD45RA+ naive T cells. These receptors all stem from a human donor in good health. Some libraries in this study had Jurkat cell RNA spiked in.

The CDR3: CASSERTGITEAFF. CDR3 sequence (DNA): TGTGCCAGCAGTGAACGGACAGGGATCACTGAAGCTTTCTTT. The chain has TRBV2 and TRBJ1-1; 8 bases line up with TRBD1. V was clipped by 2 bases and J by 4 bases; unmatched bases: 3. From germline, CDR1 is SNHLY and CDR2 FYNNEI. This CDR3 comprises 14 residues.

This clonotype was seen many times. The chain recombines TRBV29-1 with TRBJ1-1, with 7 positions matching TRBD1. The CDR3 is 13 residues long. CDR1 and CDR2 (germline): SQVTM, ANQGSEA. V lost 4 bases and J lost 5; bases outside the gene matches: 7. CDR3 nucleotides: TGCAGCGTTGGATTGGGCAGGGGGACTGAAGCTTTCTTT. This sequence encodes CSVGLGRGTEAFF.

Remarks on this clonotype: Sequence at one end of the junction differs from germline and may be a read error. The chain has TRBV5-1 and TRBJ2-5; 8 bases map to TRBD1. The CDR3 sequence is 15 residues long. From germline, CDR1 is SGHRS and CDR2 YFSETQ. CDR3 in DNA: TGCGCCAGCAGCTGGGGCCGGACAGGGCAAGAGCCCCAGTACTTC. It encodes CASSWGRTGQEPQYF.

Worth noting for this clonotype: This clone may be a read error of a much larger clone one base away. The V gene is TRBV7-9, the J gene TRBJ1-1, with a tentative D call TRBD1 (5 bases). CDR3 length equals 13 residues. Per germline, CDR1 SEHNR and CDR2 FQNEAQ (reference sequence). Here the CDR3 reads CASSADTYTEALF. CDR3 coding DNA: TGTGCCAGCAGCGCGGACACTTACACTGAAGCTCTCTTT.

Regarding this clonotype: A much larger clone is a single base away; this may be a read error. Because the CDR3 is missing its conserved closing phenylalanine or tryptophan, this is likely a read error. The rearrangement links TRBV28 to TRBJ2-5; weak D call: TRBD2 (5 bases). This CDR3 spans 13 amino acids. Germline CDR1 and CDR2: MDHEN and SYDVKM. The CDR3 is CAGRLAGQETQYL. CDR3 DNA sequence: TGTGCCGGCAGGTTGGCGGGCCAAGAGACCCAGTACCTC.

The chain joins TRBV23-1 to TRBJ2-3, with 8 bases lining up with TRBD1. TRBV23-1 carries the ORF label, with uncertain function. This CDR3 contains 17 residues. The J segment lost 0 bases and the V segment lost 2 bases, leaving 7 bases of the junction unmatched. The CDR3 sequence is CASSQLRTGISTDTQYF. CDR3 sequence (DNA): TGCGCCAGCAGTCAACTCCGGACAGGGATTAGCACAGATACGCAGTATTTT.

Concerning this clonotype itself: This sequence may be a read error, since a much larger clone differs from it by one base. V and J are TRBV3-1 and TRBJ1-2; TRBD1 is a possible D gene (5 bases). The V gene's germline CDR1 is LGHDT and CDR2 YNNKEL (reference sequence). V was trimmed by 4 bases and J by 4 bases, leaving 16 bases between them. The CDR3 has 15 amino acids. The CDR3 DNA reads as TGTGCCAGCAGCCGAGATAAGGGGACCCTCTATGGCTACACCTTC. Translated: CASSRDKGTLYGYTF.

The J gene is TRBJ1-1, the V gene TRBV27; the D is unclear. Germline loops: CDR1 MNHEY, CDR2 SMNVEV (reference sequence). Trimming took 2 bases from V and 2 from J, leaving 12 bases between them. CDR3 length: 15 residues. The CDR3 is CASSLTAIGNTEAFF. CDR3 bases: TGTGCCAGCAGTTTAACAGCTATTGGAAACACTGAAGCTTTCTTT.

This sequence joins TRBV11-2 and TRBJ1-1; D possibly corresponds to TRBD1 (5 bases). The germline gives CDR1 SGHAT, CDR2 FQNNGV. Trimming left V 0 bases short and J 1 base short, with 15 bases between. The CDR3 runs 17 residues. The CDR3 DNA is TGTGCCAGCAGCTTAGATCTAAAGACAGTTAAGAACACTGAAGCTTTCTTT. Protein product: CASSLDLKTVKNTEAFF.

This clonotype has at least ten counts. The J gene is TRBJ2-5, the V gene TRBV30; the D is unclear. V was clipped by 4 bases and J by 4 bases, with 13 bases between them. Germline loops: CDR1 GTSNPN, CDR2 SVGIG (reference sequence). The CDR3 has 13 residues. This CDR3 reads CAWKGLRVETQYF. The CDR3 DNA is TGTGCCTGGAAGGGCCTAAGGGTAGAGACCCAGTACTTC.